What follows are 6 T cell receptor beta chains derived from one specimen sequenced in a study of blood T cell repertoires in COVID-19. The method was immunoSEQ multiplex PCR; TCRdb's version includes in-frame clones alone and lacks a portion of them. Found here are roughly 120,000 clones, approximately 74% of them singletons; the top ten hold over 5.5%. The specimen was peripheral blood. Receptors originate from a man older than 75 with COVID-19, enrolled during active disease.

This chain links TRBV4-1 with TRBJ1-6, with 7 bases matching TRBD1. CDR3 length: 16 residues. V lost 1 base to trimming and J lost 3 bases; unmatched junction nucleotides: 3. CDR1 and CDR2 (germline): MGHRA, YSYEKL. The CDR3: CASSQAGTDYNSPLHF. CDR3 sequence (DNA): TGCGCCAGCAGCCAAGCCGGGACAGACTATAATTCACCCCTCCACTTT.

The genes are TRBV29-1 and TRBJ1-2, with D uncertain. The CDR3 length is 12 residues. Between the trimmed V and J ends, which lost 3 bases and 8 bases, there was a span of 13 bases. Germline values: CDR1 SQVTM, CDR2 ANQGSEA. CDR3 coding DNA: TGCAGCGTTGAGAGGATCACCCGGGGCTACACCTTC. As protein: CSVERITRGYTF. Based on the CDR3 plus reference TRBV29-1 and TRBJ1-2, the full variable domain is SAVISQKPSRDICQRGTSLTIQCQVDSQVTMMFWYRQQPGQSLTLIATANQGSEATYESGFVIDKFPISRPNLTFSTLTVSNMSPEDSSIYLCSVERITRGYTFGSGTRLTVV.

This CDR3 is CASSLAASGGGGTDTQYF. The CDR3 region has the DNA TGTGCCAGCAGCTTGGCGGCTAGCGGGGGTGGGGGGACAGATACGCAGTATTTT. The V and J genes are TRBV5-4 and TRBJ2-3; 10 bases line up with TRBD2. Losses at the gene ends were 0 bases for V and 3 bases for J; bases not matched to a gene: 10. The germline V gene has CDR1 SGHNT and CDR2 YYREEE (reference sequence). This CDR3 comprises 18 residues.

This clone was seen once. The chain has TRBV9 and TRBJ2-3; weak D call: TRBD1 (6 bases). The CDR3 is 12 amino acids. Trimming cost V 7 bases and J 8 bases, with 14 bases left between them. The germline V gene encodes CDR1 SGDLS and CDR2 YYNGEE. The DNA for the CDR3 is TGTGCCAGCGGGGGCCCACAAGGTACGCAGTATTTT. As protein: CASGGPQGTQYF.

The chain carries TRBV18 and TRBJ2-1, with D possibly matching TRBD2 (7 bases). CDR3 size: 16 residues. V lost 0 bases, J lost 2 bases, and 11 bases lay in between. The germline gives CDR1 KGHSH, CDR2 LQKENI. This CDR3 is CASSPPGGGAYNEQFF. The CDR3 nucleotides read TGTGCCAGCTCACCACCGGGAGGGGGGGCCTACAATGAGCAGTTCTTC.

The table lists this clone with a few counts. The chain couples TRBV7-2 to TRBJ1-1, with unresolved D. V shed 3 bases and J shed 1 base, with 12 bases lying between them. This CDR3 is built from 15 residues. Germline CDR1 SGHTA, CDR2 FQGNSA. CDR3 amino acids: CASSFRSAGNTEAFF. The DNA of the CDR3 is TGTGCCAGCAGCTTTCGTTCCGCAGGGAACACTGAAGCTTTCTTT.